This T cell receptor (beta chain) was sequenced in a study of T cell repertoires in ileal Crohn's disease. TCRdb keeps only in-frame clones here, not all; method: immunoSEQ multiplex PCR. The table shows 9,000 to 9,500 clones, with roughly 80% occurring only once. Only a few counts were recorded for this clone. Its antigen is as yet unknown. Time point described: neoterminal ileum biopsy at postoperative endoscopy, about 6 months after surgery. Study results and limitations: Endoscopy was done a median about seven months after surgery. Compared with non-smokers, active smokers at surgery showed more clonal expansions.

The sequenced material came from ileal tissue. This clonotype was sampled from an adult with Crohn's disease.

In nucleotides, the CDR3 is TGTGCCAGCAGCCGCGCACAGGGGAATAACGGCTACACCTTC. Its translation: CASSRAQGNNGYTF. The J gene is TRBJ1-2, the V gene TRBV5-6; 7 bases agree with TRBD1. This CDR3 is built from 14 residues. The junction had 11 bases not matched to a gene; V was cut back by 4 bases and J by 8 bases. CDR1 SGHDT and CDR2 YYEEEE come from the germline V gene.